The 22 T cell receptor beta chains given below trace back to one sample, sequenced in a study of a mutant IDH1 vaccine in newly diagnosed glioma. Clones were read by immunoSEQ multiplex PCR, and TCRdb kept only the in-frame ones, dropping some. Of fewer than 55,000 clones in the sample, under 90% were seen once. Sample time point: week 35, safety follow-up. A 20-mer mutant IDH1 peptide at 300 ug was injected subcutaneously with topical imiquimod. These receptors have no known antigen. Source: PBMCs, taken from a glioma patient whose treatment included an IDH1 peptide vaccine. The receptors shown here come from a woman between 35 and 50 years old with glioma. Some clones in this sample may be carry-over from other donors' samples.

The table lists this clone with a count of one. The chain is built from TRBV7-9 and TRBJ1-3; possible D gene TRBD1, 6 bases. Per germline, CDR1 SEHNR and CDR2 FQNEAQ (reference sequence). The ends were cut back, 2 bases at V and 4 bases at J, with 12 bases in the middle. This CDR3 comprises 15 residues. CDR3 in amino acids: CASSLSGRGGNTIYF. The CDR3 DNA follows: TGTGCCAGCAGCTTAAGTGGCAGGGGAGGAAACACCATATATTTT.

The chain employs TRBV4-1 and TRBJ1-1, with no clear D. This CDR3 region has 12 residues. Deletions cut 3 bases from V and 6 bases from J, with 8 bases between. Germline CDR1 MGHRA, CDR2 YSYEKL. The CDR3 DNA reads as TGCGCCAGCAGCCACCTTACATCTGAAGCTTTCTTT. Translated: CASSHLTSEAFF.

The chain carries TRBV18 and TRBJ2-5, with D uncertain. V shed 5 bases and J shed 0 bases, with 1 base lying between them. The CDR3 consists of 11 residues. The V gene's germline CDR1 is KGHSH and CDR2 LQKENI. Here the CDR3 DNA reads TGTGCCAGCTCATACCAAGAGACCCAGTACTTC. This sequence encodes CASSYQETQYF.

This chain joins TRBV4-1 and TRBJ1-4, with D possibly TRBD1 on 5 matching bases. This CDR3 has 16 amino acids. Trimming removed 0 bases at V and 4 bases at J, with 12 bases between. Germline V gene lookup returns CDR1 MGHRA and CDR2 YSYEKL. DNA of the CDR3: TGCGCCAGCAGCCAAGAGGGACGGGTTCGTAATGAAAAACTGTTTTTT. Its protein is CASSQEGRVRNEKLFF.

The V call is TRBV6-5, the J call TRBJ1-3; perhaps TRBD1 as D (5 bases). The CDR3 loop spans 15 amino acids. The V end was cut by 4 bases, the J end by 6 bases, with 16 bases between. The germline gives CDR1 MNHEY, CDR2 SVGAGI. CDR3 bases: TGTGCCAGCAGTTCTGACAGAAAAGCTACAAACACCATATATTTT. Residues: CASSSDRKATNTIYF.

The chain employs TRBV11-1 and TRBJ2-7, with 8 bases fitting TRBD1. V was clipped by 4 bases and J by 2 bases; unmatched bases: 7. CDR3 length equals 15 residues. Germline CDR1 is SGHAT and CDR2 is FQDESV (reference sequence). This CDR3 reads CASSSKGTGTYEQYF. The CDR3 DNA sequence: TGTGCCAGCAGCTCTAAAGGGACAGGAACCTACGAGCAGTACTTC.

J is TRBJ2-1 and V is TRBV10-3; the D gene is possibly TRBD1 (6 bases). Looked up from germline, CDR1 is ENHRY and CDR2 is SYGVKD. CDR3 length: 15 residues. Between the trimmed V and J ends, which lost 6 bases and 7 bases, there was a span of 19 bases. Here the CDR3 reads CAISPPAERGNEQFF. CDR3 in DNA: TGTGCCATCAGCCCCCCCGCAGAGAGGGGGAATGAGCAGTTCTTC.

This chain uses TRBV28 with TRBJ1-2; D ambiguous. This CDR3 is 11 amino acids long. Germline CDR1 MDHEN, CDR2 SYDVKM. Trimming removed 8 bases from V and 8 bases from J, with 12 bases in between. CDR3 residues: CASADVRGYTF. CDR3 sequence (DNA): TGTGCCAGCGCGGACGTTAGGGGCTACACCTTC.

The chain links TRBV7-9 to TRBJ2-5; D unresolved. This CDR3 spans 17 amino acids. Germline CDR1 SEHNR, CDR2 FQNEAQ (reference sequence). The V gene lost 1 base and the J gene lost 2 bases, with 17 bases spanning the gap. The CDR3 is CASSLVRSTSRQETQYF. In nucleotides, the CDR3 is TGTGCCAGCAGCTTAGTCAGGTCGACCTCTAGACAAGAGACCCAGTACTTC.

This clone was counted between two and nine times. This sequence joins TRBV19 and TRBJ2-7; a weak D match, TRBD1 (5 bases). Deletions cut 1 base from V and 5 bases from J, with 9 bases between. Per the germline V gene, CDR1 is LNHDA and CDR2 is SQIVND (reference sequence). This CDR3 is built from 13 residues. CDR3 DNA: TGTGCCAGTAGTATAGGGGGCTGGAACGAGCAGTACTTC. It translates to CASSIGGWNEQYF.

The J gene is TRBJ2-1, the V gene TRBV2; 9 bases are shared with TRBD2. Per the germline V gene, CDR1 is SNHLY and CDR2 is FYNNEI. This CDR3 region has 18 residues. V lost 7 bases and J lost 1; bases outside the gene matches: 14. The CDR3 sequence is CASTTSGDWAQSYNEQFF. CDR3 coding DNA: TGTGCCAGCACGACTAGCGGAGATTGGGCCCAATCCTACAATGAGCAGTTCTTC.

The genes are TRBV7-9 and TRBJ1-5, with TRBD1 matching 7 bases. Germline trimming cut 1 base from V and 0 bases from J; bases unmatched to any gene: 6. Germline V gene data show CDR1 as SEHNR and CDR2 as FQNEAQ (reference sequence). This CDR3 region has 17 residues. Written as DNA, the CDR3 is TGTGCCAGCAGCTTAGATGGACAGGCGTATAGCAATCAGCCCCAGCATTTT. Translated, it gives CASSLDGQAYSNQPQHF.

This clone was seen once. The chain joins TRBV25-1 to TRBJ1-1; D is unresolved. The germline V and J ends were trimmed by 1 base and 4 bases, with 10 bases remaining between them. In germline, CDR1 is MGHDK, CDR2 SYGVNS. This CDR3 has 14 residues. CDR3 residues: CASSEFKSSTEAFF. The CDR3 DNA reads as TGTGCCAGCAGTGAATTTAAGAGTTCCACTGAAGCTTTCTTT.

The J gene is TRBJ2-2, the V gene TRBV7-8; TRBD2 might be the D (6 bases). V shed 3 bases and J shed 4 bases, with 12 bases lying between them. The germline V gene has CDR1 SGHVS and CDR2 FQNEAQ. The CDR3 loop spans 15 amino acids. CDR3 protein: CASSFPGGSTGELFF. Here the CDR3 DNA reads TGTGCCAGCAGCTTCCCAGGAGGGAGCACCGGGGAGCTGTTTTTT.

The V gene is TRBV15, the J gene TRBJ2-5; TRBD2 agrees at 9 bases. The length of the CDR3 is 16 residues. Trimming removed 4 bases from V and 0 bases from J; junction bases left unmatched: 6. CDR1 and CDR2 (germline): LNHNV, YYDKDF (reference sequence). For the CDR3, the DNA is TGTGCCACCAGCACTTTAGCGGGGGTGTACCAAGAGACCCAGTACTTC. As protein: CATSTLAGVYQETQYF.

The chain is built from TRBV7-8 and TRBJ1-5, with a weak D call TRBD1 (5 bases). Germline-derived CDR1 and CDR2 are SGHVS and FQNEAQ. With 5 bases removed from V and 1 base from J, the gap between germline ends came to 18 bases. This CDR3 region has 17 residues. The CDR3 DNA is TGTGCCAGCAGCCTAACACGGGGGGGAGGAAGCAATCAGCCCCAGCATTTT. Its translation is CASSLTRGGGSNQPQHF.

The chain carries TRBV29-1 and TRBJ2-7, with TRBD1 matching 8 bases. Trimming cost V 7 bases and J 1 base; bases outside gene matches: 9. Germline CDR1 is SQVTM and CDR2 is ANQGSEA. The CDR3 has 14 residues. CDR3 in DNA: TGCAGCGCCGGATCCGGGACAGGTTCCTACGAGCAGTACTTC. Translated, it gives CSAGSGTGSYEQYF.

The chain carries TRBV7-9 and TRBJ2-7; the match to TRBD1 covers 12 bases. CDR3 size: 15 residues. CDR1 is SEHNR and CDR2 is FQNEAQ in the germline V gene (reference sequence). The V gene end was trimmed by 5 bases and the J gene end by 6 bases; junction bases not matched to a gene: 8. This CDR3 reads CASSLPGQGAGEQYF. In DNA, the CDR3 is TGTGCCAGCAGCCTGCCGGGACAGGGGGCTGGCGAGCAGTACTTC.

The CDR3 DNA sequence: TGTGCCAGCAGCGTTAGCGGGAGGGCCGCGGAGACCCAGTACTTC. It yields the protein CASSVSGRAAETQYF. The chain couples TRBV9 to TRBJ2-5, with TRBD2 matching over 11 bases. The CDR3 totals 15 residues. The V segment lost 2 bases and the J segment 5 bases; nucleotides outside the gene matches: 5. Germline loops: CDR1 SGDLS, CDR2 YYNGEE.

CDR3 protein: CASTARNQPQHF. Here the CDR3 DNA reads TGTGCCAGTACCGCACGCAATCAGCCCCAGCATTTT. The rearrangement joins TRBV19 to TRBJ1-5; D gene uncertain. Germline CDR1 reads LNHDA; CDR2 reads SQIVND (reference sequence). V was pared by 7 bases and J by 2 bases, with 6 bases between. The CDR3 is 12 amino acids.

This chain uses TRBV5-4 with TRBJ2-5; weak D call: TRBD2 (6 bases). This CDR3 is 14 amino acids long. The V gene's germline CDR1 is SGHNT and CDR2 YYREEE (reference sequence). V was cut by 4 bases and J by 2 bases, with 12 bases left in between. The CDR3 sequence: CASSIIAEQETQYF. The CDR3 DNA follows: TGTGCCAGCAGCATTATAGCGGAGCAAGAGACCCAGTACTTC. The variable domain in full, completed from reference TRBV5-4 and TRBJ2-5, reads ETGVTQSPTHLIKTRGQQVTLRCSSQSGHNTVSWYQQALGQGPQFIFQYYREEENGRGNFPPRFSGLQFPNYSSELNVNALELDDSALYLCASSIIAEQETQYFGPGTRLLVL.

This clone was seen more than once but under ten times. This chain links TRBV5-1 with TRBJ2-5; 7 bases match TRBD1. V was clipped by 4 bases and J by 2 bases; unmatched bases: 11. This CDR3 has 16 amino acids. CDR1 and CDR2 from the germline V gene are SGHRS and YFSETQ. This chain's CDR3 is CASSGRGGRVQETQYF. The CDR3 nucleotides read TGCGCCAGCAGCGGGAGAGGGGGCAGAGTTCAAGAGACCCAGTACTTC.